The 2 T cell receptor beta chains in this list originate from one sample, sequenced in a study of CD8 T cells in ankylosing spondylitis. Each CDR3 protein gets one entry after TCRdb re-called the 5' RACE reads with MiXCR. Among around 890,000 distinct CDR3 sequences listed, about an eighth were seen once. Their antigen targets remain unknown. Findings and caveats of the study: About 8 highly homologous variants made up a TCR beta motif that seemed to typify ankylosing spondylitis blood.

Sequencing was carried out using blood, either unsorted or a sorted T cell fraction (not recorded which). Every receptor here comes from a male donor with ankylosing spondylitis.

The chain employs TRBV20-1 and TRBJ1-5; TRBD1 is a possible D gene (6 bases). Germline CDR1 reads DFQATT; CDR2 reads SNEGSKA (reference sequence). V was clipped by 6 bases and J by 4 bases, with 10 bases between them. The CDR3 runs to 12 residues. The CDR3 region has the DNA TGCAGTGCCGACAGGCAAAATCAGCCCCAGCATTTT. The encoded protein is CSADRQNQPQHF.

This chain joins TRBV20-1 and TRBJ2-5; perhaps TRBD2 as D (6 bases). The CDR3 covers 12 residues. CDR1 and CDR2 from the germline V gene are DFQATT and SNEGSKA (reference sequence). Trimming removed 7 bases at V and 5 bases at J, with 14 bases between. The CDR3 DNA sequence: TGCAGTGGGGCTCTAGCGACGGAGACCCAGTACTTC. This sequence encodes CSGALATETQYF.